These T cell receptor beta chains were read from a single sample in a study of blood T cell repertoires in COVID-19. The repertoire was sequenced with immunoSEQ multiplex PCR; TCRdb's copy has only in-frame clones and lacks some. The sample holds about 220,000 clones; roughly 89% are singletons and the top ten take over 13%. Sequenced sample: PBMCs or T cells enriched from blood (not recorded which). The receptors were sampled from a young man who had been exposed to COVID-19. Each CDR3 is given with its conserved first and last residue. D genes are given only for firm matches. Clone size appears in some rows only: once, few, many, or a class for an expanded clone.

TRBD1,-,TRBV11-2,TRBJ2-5,TGTGCCAGCAGCTTAGAAAGGGGGCCTAAAGAGACCCAGTACTTC,CASSLERGPKETQYF
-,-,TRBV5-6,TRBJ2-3,TGTGCCAGCAGCCCGGGACTACAGGGAACCACAGATACGCAGTATTTT,CASSPGLQGTTDTQYF
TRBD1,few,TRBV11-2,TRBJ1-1,TGTGCCAGCAGCGCAACAGGGGCTGAAGCTGAAGCTTTCTTT,CASSATGAEAEAFF
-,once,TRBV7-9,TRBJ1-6,TGTGCCAGCAGCTTAGCGCGCAGCGGGGTATCCTATAATTCACCCCTCCACTTT,CASSLARSGVSYNSPLHF
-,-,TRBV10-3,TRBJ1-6,TGTGCCATCAGACCCGGGAATAATTCACCCCTCCACTTT,CAIRPGNNSPLHF
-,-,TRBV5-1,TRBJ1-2,TGCGCCAGCAGGAATACCTTTCGGGGTTACAACTATGGCTACACCTTC,CASRNTFRGYNYGYTF
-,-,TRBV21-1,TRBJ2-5,TGTGCCAGCAGCGATGGCTTGGTTCTTCATCAAGAGACCCAGTACTTC,CASSDGLVLHQETQYF
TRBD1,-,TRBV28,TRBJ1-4,TGTGCCAGCAGTCCCACAGGGGCCGCAACTAATGAAAAACTGTTTTTT,CASSPTGAATNEKLFF
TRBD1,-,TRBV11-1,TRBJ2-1,TGTGCCAGCAGCCGACTCTGGGACAGGGGAAATGAGCAGTTCTTC,CASSRLWDRGNEQFF
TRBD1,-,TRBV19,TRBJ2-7,TGTGCCAGTAGTAGACAGGGGGCCTACGAGCAGTACTTC,CASSRQGAYEQYF
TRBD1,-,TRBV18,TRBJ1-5,TGTGCCAGCTCATTTGTCCGGACAGGGGGCGGTCATCAGCCCCAGCATTTT,CASSFVRTGGGHQPQHF
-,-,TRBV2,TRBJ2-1,TGTGCCAGCAGTGTAGAGGGCACGTTTAATAATGAGCAGTTCTTC,CASSVEGTFNNEQFF
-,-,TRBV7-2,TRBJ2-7,TGTGCCAGCAGCTTAACCCAGACCTACGAGCAGTACTTC,CASSLTQTYEQYF
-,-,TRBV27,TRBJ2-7,TGTGCCAGCAGTGGGACAACCTACGAGCAGTACTTC,CASSGTTYEQYF
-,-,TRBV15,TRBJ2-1,TGTGCCACCAGCAGAATTAGCTCCTACAATGAGCAGTTCTTC,CATSRISSYNEQFF
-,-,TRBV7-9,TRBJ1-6,TGTGCCAGCAGCAGGACACTTAATTCACCCCTCCACTTT,CASSRTLNSPLHF
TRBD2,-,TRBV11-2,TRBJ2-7,TGTGCCAGCAGCCCTAGCGGGGGGGCCGGCTACGAGCAGTACTTC,CASSPSGGAGYEQYF
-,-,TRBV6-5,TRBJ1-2,TGTGCAACTTGGGGAGGGACCTACTATGGCTACACCTTC,CATWGGTYYGYTF
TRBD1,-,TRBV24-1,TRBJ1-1,TGTGCCACCAGTGATTCGAGGGACAGGTGGGATATGAACACTGAAGCTTTCTTT,CATSDSRDRWDMNTEAFF
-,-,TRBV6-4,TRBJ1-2,TGTGCCAGCAGTGACTCGGAGGAGGGTGGCCGTCACTACACCTTC,CASSDSEEGGRHYTF
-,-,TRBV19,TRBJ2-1,TGTGCCAGTAGTAATTCAGGGATCCCTCCTGGCGATGAGCAGTTCTTC,CASSNSGIPPGDEQFF
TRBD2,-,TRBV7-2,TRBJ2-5,TGTGCCAGCAGCATAACTAGCGGGGGGGCCCAAGAGACCCAGTACTTC,CASSITSGGAQETQYF
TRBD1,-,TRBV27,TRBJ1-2,TGTGCCAGCAGTTCGGGACAGGGCCTCTATGGCTACACCTTC,CASSSGQGLYGYTF
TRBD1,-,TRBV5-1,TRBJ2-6,TGCGCCAGCAGCAAACCTTCCGGGACAGTCTTTGGGGCCAACGTCCTGACTTTC,CASSKPSGTVFGANVLTF
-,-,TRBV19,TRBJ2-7,TGTGCCAGTAGTGCCGGGACAAGCTCCTACGAGCAGTACTTC,CASSAGTSSYEQYF
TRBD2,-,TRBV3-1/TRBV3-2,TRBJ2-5,TGTGCCAGCAGCCCTAGCGGGGGGAGGTACCAAGAGACCCAGTACTTC,CASSPSGGRYQETQYF
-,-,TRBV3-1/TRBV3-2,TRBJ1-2,TGTGCCAGCAGCCGCGATCCTGGCTATGGCTACACCTTC,CASSRDPGYGYTF
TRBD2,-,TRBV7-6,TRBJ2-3,TGTGCCAGCAGCTTAGCCATTCGGGGGGGGGCTCGTGGACTCACAGATACGCAGTATTTT,CASSLAIRGGARGLTDTQYF